This is a list of T cell receptor beta chains from one sample in a study of technical replicates of blood from a few donors. Sequencing was performed with immunoSEQ multiplex PCR; in TCRdb, only in-frame clones are kept and a portion is missing. The repertoire holds under 80,000 clones, more than 85% seen once, with 0.3% to 0.5% in the top ten. The sequenced sample was T cells isolated from PBMCs. These receptors all come from a human donor in good health. Some clones in this sample may be carry-over from other donors' samples. Each CDR3 is given with its conserved first and last residue. A D gene is named only where the DNA matches it firmly. Size is stated for part of the rows, as once, few or many counts, or as a class when the clone is expanded.

j_call,d_call,clone_size,v_call,cdr3_nt,cdr3_aa
TRBJ1-4,.,.,TRBV7-9,TGTGCCAGCAGCTTTACTGGCAGGGCCTTTAGTTTT,CASSFTGRAFSF
TRBJ2-5,TRBD2,.,TRBV9,TGTGCCAGCAGCGTCCTCGGACTAGCGGAAGAGACCCAGTACTTC,CASSVLGLAEETQYF
TRBJ1-2,.,.,TRBV27,TGTGCCAGCAGAATGGGACTCTCTAACTATGGCTACACCTTC,CASRMGLSNYGYTF
TRBJ1-2,.,once,TRBV29-1,TGCAGCGCTGATAGAGGGGGCTATGGCTACACCTTC,CSADRGGYGYTF
TRBJ2-1,TRBD2,.,TRBV10-3,TGTGCCATCAACCCGGGACTAGCGGACAATGAGCAGTTCTTC,CAINPGLADNEQFF
TRBJ2-3,.,.,TRBV20-1,TGCAGTGCTGATAGGGGAGATACGCAGTATTTT,CSADRGDTQYF
TRBJ2-7,.,.,TRBV20-1,TGCAGTAAAACAGTCTCCTACGAGCAGTACTTC,CSKTVSYEQYF
TRBJ2-6,.,.,TRBV28,TGTGCCAGCAGTTTAGGCGGACAGCCCTCTGGGGCCAACGTCCTGACTTTC,CASSLGGQPSGANVLTF
TRBJ2-1,TRBD2,.,TRBV5-4,TGTGCCAGCAGCGCCAGCGGGAATCAGTTCTTC,CASSASGNQFF
TRBJ1-1,TRBD1,.,TRBV4-3,TGCGCCAGCAGCCAAGTTCAACGAGAAGGGACAGCAGAAGCTTTCTTT,CASSQVQREGTAEAFF
TRBJ2-7,TRBD2,.,TRBV15,TGTGCCACCAGCAGATCGCCGGGACTACCTCTGTTGGGAGAGCAGTACTTC,CATSRSPGLPLLGEQYF
TRBJ2-7,.,.,TRBV7-9,TGTGCCAGCATCCGGGACAACTCCTACGAGCAGTACTTC,CASIRDNSYEQYF
TRBJ2-5,.,.,TRBV11-2,TGTGCCAGCAGCTTAGAATCTTCAGAGACCCAGTACTTC,CASSLESSETQYF
TRBJ2-3,.,.,TRBV27,TGTGCCAGCAGTTTGAGCCAGCGTATTAGCACAGATACGCAGTATTTT,CASSLSQRISTDTQYF
TRBJ1-1,TRBD1,.,TRBV27,TGTGCCAGCAGTATGACAGGGGGTAACACTGAAGCTTTCTTT,CASSMTGGNTEAFF
TRBJ2-2,TRBD1,.,TRBV30,TGTGCCTGGAGTGTACTATCAATCAGGACAGGGAACACGAACACCGGGGAGCTGTTTTTT,CAWSVLSIRTGNTNTGELFF
TRBJ1-1,.,.,TRBV6-5,TGTGCCAGCAGTTACGCCCAGACTGAAGCTTTCTTT,CASSYAQTEAFF
TRBJ2-7,.,once,TRBV28,TGTGCCAGCAGTCACGAAGTCTCCGGAGGAGCCTACGAGCAGTACTTC,CASSHEVSGGAYEQYF
TRBJ2-7,.,once,TRBV7-9,TGTGCCAGCAGCTCGACAGGATTCTACGAGCAGTACTTC,CASSSTGFYEQYF
TRBJ2-3,.,.,TRBV5-1,TGCGCCAGCAGCTTGTGGAACGGGGGAGCTAGCACAGATACGCAGTATTTT,CASSLWNGGASTDTQYF
TRBJ2-2,.,.,TRBV4-3,TGCGCCAGCAGCCAAACACCTTCTAGCATCGGGGAGCTGTTTTTT,CASSQTPSSIGELFF
TRBJ2-3,.,once,TRBV4-1,TGCGCCAGCAGCCAAGAAACCCGAGGAATTAACACAGATACGCAGTATTTT,CASSQETRGINTDTQYF
TRBJ1-1,.,.,TRBV27,TGTGCCAGCAGTTTTTGGGGCGGAACAGGGATCTCCGAAGCTTTCTTT,CASSFWGGTGISEAFF
TRBJ1-1,TRBD1,.,TRBV19,TGTGCCAGTAGTGCAGGGGGAAGATACCTAGTTTCGATTACTGAAGCTTTCTTT,CASSAGGRYLVSITEAFF
TRBJ1-1,.,.,TRBV2,TGTGCCAGCAGTGAGCTGGGGGCGGACACTGAAGCTTTCTTT,CASSELGADTEAFF
TRBJ2-5,.,.,TRBV4-1,TGCGCCAGCAGCCAGGGATGGGGCGCAGGTGTGGAGACCCAGTACTTC,CASSQGWGAGVETQYF
TRBJ2-7,.,.,TRBV29-1,TGCAGCGTTGGAGTCTCCTACGAGCAGTACTTC,CSVGVSYEQYF
TRBJ2-7,TRBD2,.,TRBV7-2,TGTGCCAGCAGCTTAGAAAGCGGGGCCTCCCACGAGCAGTACTTC,CASSLESGASHEQYF
TRBJ2-3,TRBD2,.,TRBV6-6,TGTGCCAGCATATCGATAGCGGGAGTATCAGATACGCAGTATTTT,CASISIAGVSDTQYF
TRBJ2-6,TRBD1,.,TRBV4-1,TGCGCCAGCAGCCAAGCAATCGGGACAGTCCTTCCTGGGGCCAACGTCCTGACTTTC,CASSQAIGTVLPGANVLTF
TRBJ2-7,.,.,TRBV15,TGTGCCACCAGCACGCGACAGGCCTCCTACGAGCAGTACTTC,CATSTRQASYEQYF
TRBJ2-5,TRBD2,.,TRBV6-1,TGTGCCAGCAGTGAAGCATACGGCGGCGGGAGAGGGCAAGAGACCCAGTACTTC,CASSEAYGGGRGQETQYF
TRBJ2-2,.,.,TRBV5-1,TGCGCCAGCAGCCCATTACCTAGTAATTCGAACACCGGGGAGCTGTTTTTT,CASSPLPSNSNTGELFF
TRBJ2-7,TRBD2,.,TRBV18,TGTGCCAGCTCACCTGGGACTAGCCTAAGCCCATACGAGCAGTACTTC,CASSPGTSLSPYEQYF
TRBJ1-1,.,.,TRBV5-1,TGCGCCAGCAGCTTGGCCGGGATGAACACTGAAGCTTTCTTT,CASSLAGMNTEAFF
TRBJ2-1,TRBD2,.,TRBV18,TGTGCCAGCTCACCACCGATAGCGGGACGTTACAATGAGCAGTTCTTC,CASSPPIAGRYNEQFF
TRBJ2-1,TRBD2,.,TRBV6-6,TGTGCCAGCTCGACTAGCGGGAGAGAGGAGTTCTTC,CASSTSGREEFF
TRBJ1-1,.,few,TRBV29-1,TGCAGCGTTGAAGCCCCCCGCAGGGAAGGAACTGAAGCTTTCTTT,CSVEAPRREGTEAFF
TRBJ2-7,TRBD1,.,TRBV19,TGTGCCAGTAGTGCCCTTAGGACAGGCGCCTACGAGCAGTACTTC,CASSALRTGAYEQYF
TRBJ2-1,TRBD2,.,TRBV9,TGTGCCAGCAGCCCCATAGCGGGAGTCTACAATGAGCAGTTCTTC,CASSPIAGVYNEQFF
TRBJ1-3,TRBD1,.,TRBV6-6,TGTGCCAGCATCCCGGGACAGGGGTCTTCTGGAAACACCATATATTTT,CASIPGQGSSGNTIYF
TRBJ1-1,.,.,TRBV9,TGTGCCAGCGGTACGGAGGAGGGGACTACTGAAGCTTTCTTT,CASGTEEGTTEAFF
TRBJ2-5,TRBD2,.,TRBV18,TGTGCCAGCTCACCGCTAGCGGGCTCCCAAGAGACCCAGTACTTC,CASSPLAGSQETQYF
TRBJ1-1,.,.,TRBV6-5,TGTGCCAGCAGTTACTCGCGGGACACTGAAGCTTTCTTT,CASSYSRDTEAFF
TRBJ2-2,.,.,TRBV21-1,TGTGCCAGCAGCAAACCACCCCCGGGAGGGCCTCTGGCCGGGGAGCTGTTTTTT,CASSKPPPGGPLAGELFF
TRBJ2-3,TRBD1,once,TRBV18,TGTGCCAGCTCACCACCGAGGGACAGGGGGCCTTCCACAGATACGCAGTATTTT,CASSPPRDRGPSTDTQYF
TRBJ2-3,TRBD2,.,TRBV19,TGTGCCAGTAGTATACTAGCGGGAGCGATAGATACGCAGTATTTT,CASSILAGAIDTQYF
TRBJ2-5,.,.,TRBV11-3,TGTGCCAGCAGCAGGACAGACGTCCAAGAGACCCAGTACTTC,CASSRTDVQETQYF
TRBJ2-1,.,.,TRBV5-1,TGCGCCAGTCGAGACACTGCCGGCCCCAATGAGCAGTTCTTC,CASRDTAGPNEQFF
TRBJ1-6,.,.,TRBV6-5,TGTGCCAGCAGTTACTCTCCTTTCGTTTCACCCCTCCACTTT,CASSYSPFVSPLHF
TRBJ1-1,.,.,TRBV28,TGTGCCAGCAGTTTTAGTATTGCGAACACTGAAGCTTTCTTT,CASSFSIANTEAFF
TRBJ1-2,.,.,TRBV27,TGTGCCAGCAGTTCCTCAGGTGTTTATGGCTACACCTTC,CASSSSGVYGYTF
TRBJ2-1,TRBD1,.,TRBV7-3,TGTGCCAGCAGCTTAAGTGGAGGGACAGGGGTACTAGTTACCTACAATGAGCAGTTCTTC,CASSLSGGTGVLVTYNEQFF
TRBJ2-1,TRBD2,.,TRBV6-4,TGTGCCAGCAGTGACTCGGGAGGGTTCGATGAGCAGTTCTTC,CASSDSGGFDEQFF
TRBJ2-3,TRBD2,.,TRBV5-1,TGCGCCAGCAGCTTGGAGGCTAGCGGGATAGATACGCAGTATTTT,CASSLEASGIDTQYF
TRBJ2-7,.,few,TRBV10-3,TGTGCCATCAGTGGGCAGGCCAACTCCTACGAGCAGTACTTC,CAISGQANSYEQYF
TRBJ2-5,.,.,TRBV19,TGTGCCAGTGGGGAGGCGCGGGAAGAGACCCAGTACTTC,CASGEAREETQYF
TRBJ1-1,TRBD1,once,TRBV5-1,TGCGCCAGCAGCGTGGACAGGGGGCGGGCTGAAGCTTTCTTT,CASSVDRGRAEAFF
TRBJ2-1,TRBD2,.,TRBV5-1,TGCGCCAGCAGCTTGGCACCCAGCGGGGGCCGTGGGGAGCAGCTCTTC,CASSLAPSGGRGEQLF